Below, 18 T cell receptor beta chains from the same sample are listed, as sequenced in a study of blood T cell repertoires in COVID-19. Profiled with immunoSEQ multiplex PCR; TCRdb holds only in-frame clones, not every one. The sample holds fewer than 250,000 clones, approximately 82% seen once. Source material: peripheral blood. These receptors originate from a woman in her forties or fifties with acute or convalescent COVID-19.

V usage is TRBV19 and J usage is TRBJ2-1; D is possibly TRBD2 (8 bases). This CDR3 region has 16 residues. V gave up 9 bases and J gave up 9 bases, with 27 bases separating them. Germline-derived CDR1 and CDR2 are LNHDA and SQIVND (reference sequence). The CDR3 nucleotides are TGTGCCAGCAGGGGGGGAGCGGGAGTGGGACCGATTGAGCAGTTCTTC. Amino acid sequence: CASRGGAGVGPIEQFF.

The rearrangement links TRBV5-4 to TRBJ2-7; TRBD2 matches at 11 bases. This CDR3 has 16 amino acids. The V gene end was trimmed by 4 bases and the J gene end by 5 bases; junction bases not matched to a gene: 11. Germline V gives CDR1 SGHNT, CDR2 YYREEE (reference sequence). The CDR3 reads CASSRRLAGSLDEQYF. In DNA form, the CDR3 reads TGTGCCAGCAGCCGCCGACTAGCGGGGAGTCTCGACGAGCAGTACTTC.

CDR3 loop: CASSFFEATEAFF. The CDR3 region has the DNA TGCGCCAGCAGCTTTTTCGAGGCCACTGAAGCTTTCTTT. The chain has TRBV5-1 and TRBJ1-1; D is undetermined. CDR3 length: 13 residues. Trimming shortened V by 2 bases and J by 4 bases, and 9 bases separated the two germline ends. Germline CDR1 SGHRS, CDR2 YFSETQ.

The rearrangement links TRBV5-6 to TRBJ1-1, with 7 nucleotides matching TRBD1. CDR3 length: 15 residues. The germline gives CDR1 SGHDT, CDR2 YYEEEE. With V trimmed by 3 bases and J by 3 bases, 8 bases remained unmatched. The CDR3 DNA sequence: TGTGCCAGCAGCTCTCTTATGACAGGGCACACTGAAGCTTTCTTT. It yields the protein CASSSLMTGHTEAFF.

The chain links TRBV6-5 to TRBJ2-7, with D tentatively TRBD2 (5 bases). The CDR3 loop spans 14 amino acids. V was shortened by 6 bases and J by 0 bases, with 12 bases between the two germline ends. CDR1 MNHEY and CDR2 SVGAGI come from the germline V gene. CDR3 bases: TGTGCCAGCAGCTTGAGCGGTAACTCCTACGAGCAGTACTTC. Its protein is CASSLSGNSYEQYF.

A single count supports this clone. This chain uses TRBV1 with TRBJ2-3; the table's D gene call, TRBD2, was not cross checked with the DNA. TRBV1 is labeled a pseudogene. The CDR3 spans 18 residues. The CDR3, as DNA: TGCACCAGCAGCCAAGATGACCCGCGGACTATCCCCTCGGATACGCAGTATTTT. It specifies CTSSQDDPRTIPSDTQYF.

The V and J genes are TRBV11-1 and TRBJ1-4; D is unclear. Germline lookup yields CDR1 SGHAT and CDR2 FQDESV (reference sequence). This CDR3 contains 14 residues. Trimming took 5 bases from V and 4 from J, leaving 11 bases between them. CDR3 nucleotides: TGTGCCAGCAGCGTACGGGGAGGTAATGAAAAACTGTTTTTT. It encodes CASSVRGGNEKLFF.

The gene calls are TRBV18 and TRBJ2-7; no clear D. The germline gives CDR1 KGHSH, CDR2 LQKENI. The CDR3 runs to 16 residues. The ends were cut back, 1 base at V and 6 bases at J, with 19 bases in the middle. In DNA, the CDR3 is TGTGCCAGCTCACCACTTTCGCCCGGCAGCTCGGGCGAGCAGTACTTC. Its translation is CASSPLSPGSSGEQYF.

CDR3 sequence reads: CASSVTSASGYTF. The CDR3 DNA is TGTGCCAGCAGTGTAACCAGCGCTAGTGGCTACACCTTC. The chain joins TRBV2 to TRBJ1-2; D uncertain. V was cut by 4 bases and J by 7 bases, with 13 bases left in between. CDR1 and CDR2 (germline): SNHLY, FYNNEI. The CDR3 consists of 13 residues.

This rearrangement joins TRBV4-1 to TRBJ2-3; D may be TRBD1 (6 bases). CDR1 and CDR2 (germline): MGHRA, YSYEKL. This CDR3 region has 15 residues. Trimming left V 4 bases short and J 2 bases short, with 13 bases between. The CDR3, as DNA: TGCGCCAGCAGCCGAGGACAGTTAAACACAGATACGCAGTATTTT. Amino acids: CASSRGQLNTDTQYF.

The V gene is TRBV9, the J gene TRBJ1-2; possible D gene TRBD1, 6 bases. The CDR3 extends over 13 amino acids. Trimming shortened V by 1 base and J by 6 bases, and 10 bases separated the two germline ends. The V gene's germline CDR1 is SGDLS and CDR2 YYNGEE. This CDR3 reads CASSVYQGNGYTF. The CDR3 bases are TGTGCCAGCAGCGTATATCAGGGGAATGGCTACACCTTC.

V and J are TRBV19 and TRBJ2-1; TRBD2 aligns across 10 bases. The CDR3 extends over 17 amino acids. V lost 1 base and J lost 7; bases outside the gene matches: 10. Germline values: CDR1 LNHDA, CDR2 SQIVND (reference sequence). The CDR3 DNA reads TGTGCCAGTAGTATAGGGAGTCCTAGCGGGAGCAGGAATGAGCAGTTCTTC. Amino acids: CASSIGSPSGSRNEQFF.

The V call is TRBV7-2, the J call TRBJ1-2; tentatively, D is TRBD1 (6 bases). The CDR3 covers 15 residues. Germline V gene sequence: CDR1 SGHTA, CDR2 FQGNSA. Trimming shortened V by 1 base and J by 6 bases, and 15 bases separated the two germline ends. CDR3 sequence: CASSLGQELGDGYTF. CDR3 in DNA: TGTGCCAGCAGCTTAGGACAGGAACTCGGGGATGGCTACACCTTC.

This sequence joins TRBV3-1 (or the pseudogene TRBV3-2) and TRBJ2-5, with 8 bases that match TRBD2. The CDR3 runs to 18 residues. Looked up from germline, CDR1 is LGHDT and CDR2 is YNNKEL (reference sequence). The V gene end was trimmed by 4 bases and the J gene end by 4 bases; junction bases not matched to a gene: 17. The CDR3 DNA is TGTGCCAGCAGCCGGTCATCCAGAGGAGCGGGAGAGAGAGAGACCCAGTACTTC. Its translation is CASSRSSRGAGERETQYF.

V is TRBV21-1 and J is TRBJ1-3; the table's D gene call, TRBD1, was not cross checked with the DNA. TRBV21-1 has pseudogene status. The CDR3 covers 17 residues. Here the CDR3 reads CASSGPNRERSGNTIYF. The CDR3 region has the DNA TGTGCCAGCAGCGGACCCAACAGGGAAAGGTCTGGAAACACCATATATTTT.

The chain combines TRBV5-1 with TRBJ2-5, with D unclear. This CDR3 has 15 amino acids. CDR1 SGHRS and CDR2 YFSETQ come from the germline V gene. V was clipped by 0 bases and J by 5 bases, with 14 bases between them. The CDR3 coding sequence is TGCGCCAGCAGCTTGGCTACAGTCGAATGGGAGACCCAGTACTTC. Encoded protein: CASSLATVEWETQYF.

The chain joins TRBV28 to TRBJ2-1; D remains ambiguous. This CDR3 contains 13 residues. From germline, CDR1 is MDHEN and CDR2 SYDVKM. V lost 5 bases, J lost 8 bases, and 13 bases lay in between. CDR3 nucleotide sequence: TGTGCCAGCAGTAACCCCTATCGGGATGAGCAGTTCTTC. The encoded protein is CASSNPYRDEQFF.

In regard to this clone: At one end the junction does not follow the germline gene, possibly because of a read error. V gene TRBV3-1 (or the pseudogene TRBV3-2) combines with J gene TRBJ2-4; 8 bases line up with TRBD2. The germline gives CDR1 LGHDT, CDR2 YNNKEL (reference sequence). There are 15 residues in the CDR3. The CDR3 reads CASSQGSRGGGIQYF. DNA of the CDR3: TGTGCCAGCAGTCAAGGGTCCCGGGGGGGTGGCATTCAGTACTTC.